These 25 T cell receptor beta chains came from one sample sequenced in a study of shared clonotypes between healthy human individuals (dated by TCRdb to about 2020). Library preparation used the immunoSEQ multiplex PCR assay. TCRdb retrieved this table from immuneACCESS and kept in-frame rearrangements only. Not all clones are present; in checked studies, unresolved V genes account for under half, and no reason is known for the remainder. This sample comprises approximately 500,000 clones, 90% to 96% of them detected only once. Together, the top ten hold roughly 0.06% of the sample. The sample comprised naive CD4+ T cells sorted from blood. Read against the paper, the sample's cell subset or site label means: CD45RA+ positively selected. The receptor set was obtained from a young woman in good health.

V and J are TRBV6-6 and TRBJ2-5; tentatively, D is TRBD1 (6 bases). The J call may not be correct, given that the DNA end is closer to TRBJ2-7. CDR1 is MNHNY and CDR2 is SVGAGI in the germline V gene (reference sequence). The CDR3 runs 14 residues. This chain's CDR3 is CASTAGDEGYEQYF. In DNA form, the CDR3 reads TGTGCCAGCACTGCAGGGGACGAGGGCTACGAGCAGTACTTC.

This clone has just one count. The V call is TRBV18, the J call TRBJ2-7; 11 nucleotides match TRBD2. After removal of 0 bases from V and 2 bases from J, the junction contained 6 bases not matched to a gene. The germline gives CDR1 KGHSH, CDR2 LQKENI. CDR3 size: 17 residues. DNA for the CDR3: TGTGCCAGCTCACCACCGGGATCACTAGCGGGGGCCTACGAGCAGTACTTC. Translated, it gives CASSPPGSLAGAYEQYF.

For the CDR3, the DNA is TGCAGCGTTGAAGATGGAGGCGGCACCCTCGCCGGCGGCTACACCTTC. It yields the protein CSVEDGGGTLAGGYTF. The genes are TRBV29-1 and TRBJ1-2; D is unresolved. Germline CDR1 SQVTM, CDR2 ANQGSEA. The CDR3 runs 16 residues. V lost 0 bases and J 8 bases, leaving 22 bases between the germline ends.

The chain has TRBV5-5 and TRBJ2-7; D gene ambiguous. CDR1 and CDR2 (germline): SGHKS, YYEKEE (reference sequence). Trimming shortened V by 2 bases and J by 2 bases, and 8 bases separated the two germline ends. The CDR3 loop spans 13 amino acids. The CDR3 sequence is CASSFGWTYEQYF. DNA of the CDR3: TGTGCCAGCAGCTTTGGGTGGACCTACGAGCAGTACTTC.

This clone was picked up a small number of times. V usage is TRBV6-5 and J usage is TRBJ1-3; 7 positions match TRBD1. CDR1 and CDR2 (germline): MNHEY, SVGAGI. With 6 bases clipped from V and 0 bases from J, the junction kept 5 bases outside the gene matches. This CDR3 spans 15 amino acids. CDR3 in amino acids: CASRPTGSSGNTIYF. The CDR3 DNA reads as TGTGCCAGCAGACCGACAGGGTCCTCTGGAAACACCATATATTTT.

The V and J genes are TRBV30 and TRBJ2-7; maybe TRBD2 (5 bases). The CDR3 runs to 12 residues. Deletions cut 7 bases from V and 7 bases from J, with 17 bases between. The germline V gene encodes CDR1 GTSNPN and CDR2 SVGIG (reference sequence). CDR3 sequence (DNA): TGTGCCTTAACGTCCGGGGAGTATGAGCAGTACTTC. It codes for CALTSGEYEQYF. The full variable domain, rest sourced from reference TRBV30 and TRBJ2-7, is SQTIHQWPATLVQPVGSPLSLECTVEGTSNPNLYWYRQAAGRGLQLLFYSVGIGQISSEVPQNLSASRPQDRQFILSSKKLLLSDSGFYLCALTSGEYEQYFGPGTRLTVT.

V and J are TRBV5-6 and TRBJ2-5; 9 bases fit TRBD2. Germline lookup yields CDR1 SGHDT and CDR2 YYEEEE. V was clipped by 0 bases and J by 6 bases; unmatched bases: 12. This CDR3 has 17 residues. CDR3 in amino acids: CASSLGLAEEARKTQYF. The CDR3 coding sequence is TGTGCCAGCAGCTTGGGACTAGCGGAAGAGGCCCGAAAGACCCAGTACTTC.

The table lists this clone with a count of one. This chain uses TRBV18 with TRBJ2-7, with 11 positions matching TRBD1. The V segment lost 3 bases and the J segment 5 bases; nucleotides outside the gene matches: 3. The CDR3 has 14 residues. In germline, CDR1 is KGHSH, CDR2 LQKENI. The CDR3 DNA sequence: TGTGCCAGCTCACCCGGGACAGGGGGAAACGAGCAGTACTTC. Translating gives CASSPGTGGNEQYF.

The J gene is TRBJ1-2, the V gene TRBV6-1; 8 nucleotides match TRBD1. Germline-derived CDR1 and CDR2 are MNHNS and SASEGT. Germline trimming cut 6 bases from V and 7 bases from J; bases unmatched to any gene: 13. The CDR3 contains 15 residues. The CDR3 coding sequence is TGTGCCAGCAGCGAGGCAGGGGGCGTAGTAAGTGGCTACACCTTC. Amino acid sequence: CASSEAGGVVSGYTF.

The chain couples TRBV6-5 to TRBJ2-5, with D unresolved. CDR1 and CDR2 from the germline V gene are MNHEY and SVGAGI. Trimming stripped 2 bases from V and 5 bases from J, with 15 bases between. This CDR3 comprises 15 residues. The DNA for the CDR3 is TGTGCCAGCAGTTACGAGTATGGCGGACGGGAGACCCAGTACTTC. It yields the protein CASSYEYGGRETQYF.

The CDR3 loop is CASSFLQGARVGNTIYF. In DNA form, the CDR3 reads TGCGCCAGCAGCTTCCTACAGGGGGCCAGAGTTGGAAACACCATATATTTT. This chain uses TRBV5-1 with TRBJ1-3, with 9 bases aligning to TRBD1. V was clipped by 2 bases and J by 3 bases; unmatched bases: 9. The CDR3 is made up of 17 amino acids. From germline, CDR1 is SGHRS and CDR2 YFSETQ.

CDR3 DNA: TGCAGCGTTGGGGGGCAGGGAAAAAACATTCAGTACTTC. This translates into CSVGGQGKNIQYF. This chain connects TRBV29-1 to TRBJ2-4, with D perhaps matching TRBD1 (6 bases). There are 13 residues in the CDR3. The V end lost 4 bases, the J end lost 4 bases, and 11 bases lay between the germline ends. Germline V gene lookup returns CDR1 SQVTM and CDR2 ANQGSEA.

The chain has TRBV19 and TRBJ1-2, with 7 bases identical to TRBD1. The CDR3 is made up of 15 amino acids. V was pared by 4 bases and J by 1 base, with 6 bases of the junction left unmatched. Germline CDR1 and CDR2: LNHDA and SQIVND (reference sequence). The CDR3 here is CASSTGDSLNYGYTF. CDR3 coding DNA: TGTGCCAGTAGTACCGGGGACAGCCTTAACTATGGCTACACCTTC.

The chain recombines TRBV30 with TRBJ2-3; 9 positions match TRBD2. Germline loops: CDR1 GTSNPN, CDR2 SVGIG (reference sequence). V was pared by 7 bases and J by 3 bases, with 11 bases of the junction left unmatched. This CDR3 comprises 15 residues. CDR3 DNA: TGTGCCTCCACAGATAGCGGGAGAAAAACAGATACGCAGTATTTT. The encoded protein is CASTDSGRKTDTQYF.

V usage is TRBV5-5 and J usage is TRBJ2-1, with 9 bases that match TRBD2. With V trimmed by 4 bases and J by 5 bases, 4 bases remained unmatched. Looked up from germline, CDR1 is SGHKS and CDR2 is YYEKEE (reference sequence). This CDR3 contains 14 residues. Here the CDR3 DNA reads TGTGCCAGCAGCATCGGACTAGCGCACAATGAGCAGTTCTTC. It codes for CASSIGLAHNEQFF.

V usage is TRBV4-1 and J usage is TRBJ2-5; TRBD1 or TRBD2 may be the D gene (5 bases each). This CDR3 spans 15 amino acids. With 4 bases removed from V and 4 bases from J, the gap between germline ends came to 16 bases. Germline values: CDR1 MGHRA, CDR2 YSYEKL. The DNA for the CDR3 is TGCGCCAGCAGCCCTCTTTCCTCAGGGACAGAGACCCAGTACTTC. It yields the protein CASSPLSSGTETQYF.

The V call is TRBV7-2, the J call TRBJ2-3; 8 bases match TRBD2. There are 16 residues in the CDR3. Germline CDR1 SGHTA, CDR2 FQGNSA. The junction had 14 bases not matched to a gene; V was cut back by 5 bases and J by 7 bases. The CDR3 DNA reads as TGTGCCAGCAGCAAAGAACTAGCGGAGCAGAGGAATACGCAGTATTTT. As protein: CASSKELAEQRNTQYF.

The chain carries TRBV27 and TRBJ1-2; possibly TRBD1 for D (5 bases). Trimming shortened V by 6 bases and J by 1 base, and 15 bases separated the two germline ends. The CDR3 runs to 15 residues. From germline, CDR1 is MNHEY and CDR2 SMNVEV (reference sequence). In DNA form, the CDR3 reads TGTGCCAGCAGCCTCGACAGATTCCTTAACTATGGCTACACCTTC. This sequence encodes CASSLDRFLNYGYTF.

The chain joins TRBV4-1 to TRBJ2-1, with 7 nucleotides matching TRBD2. V gave up 4 bases and J gave up 9 bases; unmatched junction bases: 3. CDR3 length: 12 amino acids. CDR1 and CDR2 from the germline V gene are MGHRA and YSYEKL. CDR3 amino acids: CASSRTSVEQFF. CDR3 bases: TGCGCCAGCAGCCGCACTAGCGTTGAGCAGTTCTTC.

The rearrangement links TRBV6-5 to TRBJ2-1, with D unresolved. Germline V gene lookup returns CDR1 MNHEY and CDR2 SVGAGI. The ends were cut back, 2 bases at V and 7 bases at J, with 3 bases in the middle. The CDR3 is made up of 11 amino acids. CDR3 bases: TGTGCCAGCAGTTACAGGAATGAGCAGTTCTTC. This gives the protein CASSYRNEQFF.

The chain recombines TRBV2 with TRBJ1-3, with 7 positions matching TRBD1. The junction had 7 bases not matched to a gene; V was cut back by 5 bases and J by 0 bases. Germline V gene lookup returns CDR1 SNHLY and CDR2 FYNNEI. The CDR3 sequence is 16 residues long. The CDR3 loop is CASSLTGANSGNTIYF. The CDR3 region has the DNA TGTGCCAGCAGTTTAACAGGGGCAAACTCTGGAAACACCATATATTTT.

In regard to this clone: The sample holds other DNA sequences that translate to the same CDR3. The chain carries TRBV28 and TRBJ1-1, with D possibly TRBD1 on 5 matching bases. V lost 2 bases and J 2 bases, leaving 6 bases between the germline ends. CDR1 MDHEN and CDR2 SYDVKM come from the germline V gene. The CDR3 is 13 amino acids. The DNA for the CDR3 is TGTGCCAGCAGTTTACAGGGTAACACTGAAGCTTTCTTT. Encoded protein: CASSLQGNTEAFF.

CDR3 DNA: TGTGCCAGCAGTGCACTAGCGGGAACAGCCCATGAGCAGTTCTTC. It is translated as CASSALAGTAHEQFF. The chain joins TRBV25-1 to TRBJ2-1; 10 nucleotides match TRBD2. Looked up from germline, CDR1 is MGHDK and CDR2 is SYGVNS. CDR3 size: 15 residues. Trimming removed 4 bases from V and 8 bases from J; junction bases left unmatched: 8.

The rearrangement joins TRBV2 to TRBJ2-6; perhaps TRBD2 as D (6 bases). Germline CDR1 SNHLY, CDR2 FYNNEI. Trimming removed 6 bases at V and 0 bases at J, with 24 bases between. The CDR3 contains 20 residues. Here the CDR3 DNA reads TGTGCCAGCAGGAAGGGGTTTTTGGAGGGAGGACCCTCTGGGGCCAACGTCCTGACTTTC. It specifies CASRKGFLEGGPSGANVLTF.

The chain carries TRBV2 and TRBJ2-5; D is unresolved. The CDR3 extends over 13 amino acids. Germline V gene lookup returns CDR1 SNHLY and CDR2 FYNNEI. The V and J ends lost 0 bases and 13 bases respectively, with 15 bases between them. CDR3 region: CASSEALDLHRYF. DNA of the CDR3: TGTGCCAGCAGTGAAGCACTGGATCTACATCGGTACTTC.